This TCR beta chain derives from a study of blood T cell repertoires in COVID-19. As for the study in general: The analysed material was cDNA or gDNA that came from T cells, B-cell-depleted T cells, or PBMCs.

Authors' processing steps: Reference gene primer amplification yielded estimated nucleated cell counts. Profiling relied on immunoSEQ multiplex PCR, and the TCRdb table lists in-frame clones only, not all of them. V and J calls and clone size are those listed in that table; D and trimming were worked out from the DNA. There are about 480,000 clones in the sample; 70% to 90% occur only once, and 1.8% lies in the top ten. Donors of Cohort 3 who recovered were those that had two negative PCRs, clearance, or symptom resolution. The CDR3 runs 16 residues. CDR1 and CDR2 from the germline V gene are SEHNR and FQNEAQ (reference sequence). V shed 4 bases and J shed 4 bases, with 16 bases lying between them.

Sequenced input: PBMCs or T cells enriched from blood (not recorded which). The chain carries TRBV7-9 and TRBJ2-2; D perhaps matches TRBD2 (6 bases). The TCR comes from a middle-aged woman who had recovered from COVID-19. CDR3: CASSSLVAGSTGELFF. The CDR3 nucleotides read TGTGCCAGCAGCTCCCTAGTGGCGGGGAGCACCGGGGAGCTGTTTTTT. Full variable domain (rest looked up from reference TRBV7-9 and TRBJ2-2): DTGVSQNPRHKITKRGQNVTFRCDPISEHNRLYWYRQTLGQGPEFLTYFQNEAQLEKSRLLSDRFSAERPKGSFSTLEIQRTEQGDSAMYLCASSSLVAGSTGELFFGEGSRLTVL.